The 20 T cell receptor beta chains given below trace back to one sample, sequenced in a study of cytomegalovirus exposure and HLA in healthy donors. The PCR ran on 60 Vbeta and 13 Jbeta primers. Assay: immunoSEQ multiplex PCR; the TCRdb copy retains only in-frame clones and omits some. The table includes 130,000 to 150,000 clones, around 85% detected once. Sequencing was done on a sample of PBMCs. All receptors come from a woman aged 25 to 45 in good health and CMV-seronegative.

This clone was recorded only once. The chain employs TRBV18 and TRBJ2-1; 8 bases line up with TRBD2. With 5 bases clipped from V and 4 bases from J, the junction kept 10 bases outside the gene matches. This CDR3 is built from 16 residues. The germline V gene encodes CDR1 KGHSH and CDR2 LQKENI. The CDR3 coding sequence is TGTGCCAGCTCAGTCGCCGCGCCGGGGGGGTACAATGAGCAGTTCTTC. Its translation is CASSVAAPGGYNEQFF.

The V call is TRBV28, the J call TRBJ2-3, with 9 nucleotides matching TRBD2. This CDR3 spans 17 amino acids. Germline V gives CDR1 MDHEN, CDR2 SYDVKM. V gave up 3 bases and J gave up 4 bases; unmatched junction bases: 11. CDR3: CASSLSLSGRSSDTQYF. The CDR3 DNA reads TGTGCCAGCAGTTTGAGCCTTAGCGGGAGATCATCAGATACGCAGTATTTT.

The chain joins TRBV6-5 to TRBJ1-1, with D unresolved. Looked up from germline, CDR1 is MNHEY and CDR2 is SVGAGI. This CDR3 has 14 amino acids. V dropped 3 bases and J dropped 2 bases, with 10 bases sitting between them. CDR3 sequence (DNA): TGTGCCAGCAGTTATTCGAACAGTAACACTGAAGCTTTCTTT. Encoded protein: CASSYSNSNTEAFF.

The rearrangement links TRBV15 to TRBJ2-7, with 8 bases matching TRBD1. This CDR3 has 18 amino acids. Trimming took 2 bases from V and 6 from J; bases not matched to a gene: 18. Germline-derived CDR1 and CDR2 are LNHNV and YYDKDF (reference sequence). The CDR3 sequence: CATSRFPPRTGIKSEQYF. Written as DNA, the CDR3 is TGTGCCACCAGCAGATTCCCTCCCCGGACAGGGATTAAGAGCGAGCAGTACTTC.

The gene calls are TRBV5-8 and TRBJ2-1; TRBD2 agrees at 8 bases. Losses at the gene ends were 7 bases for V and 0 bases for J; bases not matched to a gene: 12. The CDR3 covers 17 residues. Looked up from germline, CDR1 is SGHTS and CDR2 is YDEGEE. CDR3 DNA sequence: TGTGCCAGCGAAGGGGGACTAGGGCCTAGCTCCTACAATGAGCAGTTCTTC. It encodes CASEGGLGPSSYNEQFF.

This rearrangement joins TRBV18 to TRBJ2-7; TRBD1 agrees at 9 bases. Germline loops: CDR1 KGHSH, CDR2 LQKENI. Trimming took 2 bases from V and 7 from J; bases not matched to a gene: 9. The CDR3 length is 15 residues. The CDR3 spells CASSPGTGSVGEQYF. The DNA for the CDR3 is TGTGCCAGCTCACCAGGGACAGGGTCCGTGGGGGAGCAGTACTTC.

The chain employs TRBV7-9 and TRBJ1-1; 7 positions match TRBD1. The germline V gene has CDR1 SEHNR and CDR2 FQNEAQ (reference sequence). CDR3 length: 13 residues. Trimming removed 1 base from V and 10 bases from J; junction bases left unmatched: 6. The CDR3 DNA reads TGTGCCAGCAGCTTAGAGGACAGGCGGCGAGCTTTCTTT. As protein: CASSLEDRRRAFF.

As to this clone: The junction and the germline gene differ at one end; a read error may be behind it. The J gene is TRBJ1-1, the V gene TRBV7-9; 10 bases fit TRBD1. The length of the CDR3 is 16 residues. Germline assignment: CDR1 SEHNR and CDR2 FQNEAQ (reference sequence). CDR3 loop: CSSRLVGQGMNTEAFF. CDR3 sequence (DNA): TGTTCCAGCAGGCTAGTGGGACAGGGGATGAACACTGAAGCTTTCTTT. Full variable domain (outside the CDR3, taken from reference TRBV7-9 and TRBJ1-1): DTGVSQNPRHKITKRGQNVTFRCDPISEHNRLYWYRQTLGQGPEFLTYFQNEAQLEKSRLLSDRFSAERPKGSFSTLEIQRTEQGDSAMYLCSSRLVGQGMNTEAFFGQGTRLTVV.

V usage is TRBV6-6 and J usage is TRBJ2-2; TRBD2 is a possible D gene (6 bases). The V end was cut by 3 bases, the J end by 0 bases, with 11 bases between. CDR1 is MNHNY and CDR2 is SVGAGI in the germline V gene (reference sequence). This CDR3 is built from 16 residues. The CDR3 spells CASSYSGGANTGELFF. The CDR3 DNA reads TGTGCCAGCAGTTATTCCGGGGGTGCGAACACCGGGGAGCTGTTTTTT.

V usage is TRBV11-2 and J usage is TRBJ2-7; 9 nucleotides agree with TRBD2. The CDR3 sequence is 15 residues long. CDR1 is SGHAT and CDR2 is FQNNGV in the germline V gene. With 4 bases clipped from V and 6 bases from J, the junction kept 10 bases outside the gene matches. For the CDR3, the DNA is TGTGCCAGCAGCTCATATAGCGGGAGTTTGAGCGAGCAGTACTTC. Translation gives CASSSYSGSLSEQYF.

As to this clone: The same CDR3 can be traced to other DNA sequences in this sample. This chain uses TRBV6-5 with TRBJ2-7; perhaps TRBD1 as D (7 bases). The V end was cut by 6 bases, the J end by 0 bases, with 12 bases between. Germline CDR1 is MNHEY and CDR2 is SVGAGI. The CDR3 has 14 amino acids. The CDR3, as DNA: TGTGCCAGCAGGGGCCAGGGGGGCTCCTACGAGCAGTACTTC. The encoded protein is CASRGQGGSYEQYF.

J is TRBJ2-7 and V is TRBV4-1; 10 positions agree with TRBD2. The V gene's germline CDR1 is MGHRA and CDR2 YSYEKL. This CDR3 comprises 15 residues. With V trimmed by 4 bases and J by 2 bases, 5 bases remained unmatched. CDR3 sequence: CASSLTSGYPYEQYF. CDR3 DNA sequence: TGCGCCAGCAGCCTGACTAGCGGGTACCCCTACGAGCAGTACTTC.

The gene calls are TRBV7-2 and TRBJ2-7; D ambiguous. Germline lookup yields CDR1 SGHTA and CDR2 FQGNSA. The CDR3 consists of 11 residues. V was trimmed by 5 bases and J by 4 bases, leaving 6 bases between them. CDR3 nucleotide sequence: TGTGCCAGCAGCCTTAAATACGAGCAGTACTTC. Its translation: CASSLKYEQYF.

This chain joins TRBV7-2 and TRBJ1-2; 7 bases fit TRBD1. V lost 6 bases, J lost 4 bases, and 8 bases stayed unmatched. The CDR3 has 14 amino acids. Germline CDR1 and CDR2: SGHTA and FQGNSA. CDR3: CASRAVTGPYGYTF. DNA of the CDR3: TGTGCCAGCAGGGCCGTGACAGGGCCCTATGGCTACACCTTC. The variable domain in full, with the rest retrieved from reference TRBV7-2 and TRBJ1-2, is GAGVSQSPSNKVTEKGKDVELRCDPISGHTALYWYRQSLGQGLEFLIYFQGNSAPDKSGLPSDRFSAERTGGSVSTLTIQRTQQEDSAVYLCASRAVTGPYGYTFGSGTRLTVV.

CDR3 sequence: CASSHKTENTEAFF. The CDR3 nucleotides read TGTGCCAGCAGTCATAAGACAGAGAACACTGAAGCTTTCTTT. V gene TRBV5-5 combines with J gene TRBJ1-1; weak D call: TRBD1 (5 bases). Germline CDR1 SGHKS, CDR2 YYEKEE (reference sequence). The CDR3 contains 14 residues. V dropped 5 bases and J dropped 1 base, with 12 bases sitting between them.

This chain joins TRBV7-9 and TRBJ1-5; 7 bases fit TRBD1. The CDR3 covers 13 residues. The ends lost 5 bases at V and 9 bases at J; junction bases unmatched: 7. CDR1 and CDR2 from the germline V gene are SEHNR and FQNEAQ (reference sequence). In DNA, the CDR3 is TGTGCCAGCAGCCATGACAGGGCTTTGCCCCAGCATTTT. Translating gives CASSHDRALPQHF.

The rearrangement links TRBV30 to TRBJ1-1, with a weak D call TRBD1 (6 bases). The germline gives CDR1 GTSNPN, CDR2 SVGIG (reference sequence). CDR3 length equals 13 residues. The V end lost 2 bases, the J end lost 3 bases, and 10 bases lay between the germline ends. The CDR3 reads CAWSTGYHTEAFF. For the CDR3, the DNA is TGTGCCTGGAGTACAGGGTACCACACTGAAGCTTTCTTT.

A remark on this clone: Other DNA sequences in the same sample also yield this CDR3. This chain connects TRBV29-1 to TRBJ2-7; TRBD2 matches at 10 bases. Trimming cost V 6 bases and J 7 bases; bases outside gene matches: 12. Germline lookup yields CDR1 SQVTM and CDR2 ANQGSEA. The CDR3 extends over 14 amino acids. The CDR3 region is CSVETGTSVNEQYF. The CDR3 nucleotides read TGCAGCGTCGAAACCGGGACTAGCGTAAATGAGCAGTACTTC.

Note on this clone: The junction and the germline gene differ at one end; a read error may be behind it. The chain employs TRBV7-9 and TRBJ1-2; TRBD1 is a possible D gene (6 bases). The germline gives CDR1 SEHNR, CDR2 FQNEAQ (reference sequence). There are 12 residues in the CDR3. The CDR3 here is CSSIQGGYGYTF. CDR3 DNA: TGTTCCAGCATACAGGGAGGGTATGGCTACACCTTC.

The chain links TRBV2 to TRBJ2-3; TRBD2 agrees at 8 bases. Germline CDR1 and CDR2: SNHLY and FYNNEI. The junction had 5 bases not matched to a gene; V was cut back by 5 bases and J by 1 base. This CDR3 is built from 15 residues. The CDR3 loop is CASSRLAPGTDTQYF. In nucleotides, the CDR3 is TGTGCCAGCAGTCGACTAGCGCCTGGCACAGATACGCAGTATTTT.